One sample yielded the 8 T cell receptor beta chains listed below, sequenced in a study of molecular identifiers for immune sequencing clone quantification. One entry per CDR3 protein results from TCRdb running MiXCR on the PCR reads. The sample lists roughly 630,000 distinct CDR3 sequences, 25% occurring once. Sample: naive CD8+ T cells from blood, with Jurkat cell RNA spiked in. Subset described: FACS-sorted CD8+CD4-CCR7+CD45RA+ naive T cells. The receptors come from a human donor in good health. Some libraries in this study had Jurkat cell RNA spiked in.

This clonotype was detected only a few times. The rearrangement links TRBV15 to TRBJ2-7; TRBD1 or TRBD2 may be the D gene (5 bases each). The CDR3 contains 14 residues. Per the germline V gene, CDR1 is LNHNV and CDR2 is YYDKDF (reference sequence). V was shortened by 3 bases and J by 1 base, with 10 bases between the two germline ends. The CDR3 is CATSSGTHSYEQYF. As DNA, the CDR3 is TGTGCCACCAGCAGCGGGACCCATTCCTACGAGCAGTACTTC.

The sample holds a few counts of this clonotype. This chain joins TRBV12-3 or TRBV12-4 and TRBJ2-3, with TRBD2 identical over 9 bases. V was pared by 5 bases and J by 5 bases, with 11 bases of the junction left unmatched. The CDR3 extends over 16 amino acids. CDR3 residues: CASSTSWAGGIDTQYF. Written as DNA, the CDR3 is TGTGCCAGCAGTACTTCCTGGGCGGGGGGGATAGATACGCAGTATTTT.

This clonotype appeared a few times. The chain joins TRBV18 to TRBJ2-7, with a possible D match to TRBD2 (6 bases). The CDR3 spans 13 residues. Deletions cut 7 bases from V and 1 base from J, with 11 bases between. Germline V gives CDR1 KGHSH, CDR2 LQKENI. The CDR3 DNA reads TGTGCCAGCTTGGAGGGCCTGTCCTACGAGCAGTACTTC. Translated: CASLEGLSYEQYF.

This clonotype was recorded many times. The V gene is TRBV30, the J gene TRBJ2-1; TRBD2 agrees at 10 bases. Germline V gene lookup returns CDR1 GTSNPN and CDR2 SVGIG (reference sequence). Trimming took 4 bases from V and 8 from J; bases not matched to a gene: 5. CDR3 length: 13 residues. Here the CDR3 DNA reads TGTGCCTGGAATCAAGGGACTAGCGATGAGCAGTTCTTC. This encodes CAWNQGTSDEQFF.

J is TRBJ2-7 and V is TRBV4-3; D may be TRBD1 (6 bases). The CDR3 runs 15 residues. Germline CDR1 reads LGHNA; CDR2 reads YSLEER. V was clipped by 4 bases and J by 5 bases, with 18 bases between them. The CDR3 sequence: CASSPEPTGNNEQYF. Written as DNA, the CDR3 is TGCGCCAGCAGCCCAGAGCCCACAGGGAACAACGAGCAGTACTTC.

This clonotype was found a few times. The chain combines TRBV5-5 with TRBJ1-3; 7 bases are a match to TRBD1. V shed 6 bases, J shed 7 bases, and the junction held 10 bases outside the gene matches. The CDR3 spans 14 residues. Per germline, CDR1 SGHKS and CDR2 YYEKEE (reference sequence). The CDR3 here is CASNPDRSSNTIYF. The DNA of the CDR3 is TGTGCCAGCAATCCGGACAGGTCGAGTAACACCATATATTTT.

Points on this clonotype: This may be a read error, as it is one base from a much larger clone. The J gene is TRBJ2-7, the V gene TRBV20-1; no reliable D call. V was shortened by 5 bases and J by 0 bases, with 14 bases between the two germline ends. The germline V gene has CDR1 DFQATT and CDR2 SNEGSKA (reference sequence). The CDR3 runs to 14 residues. The CDR3 sequence is CSAFTSCYSYEQYF. The CDR3 DNA reads TGCAGTGCTTTCACCTCGTGTTACTCCTACGAGCAGTACTTC.

Comment on this clonotype: This may be a read error, as it is one base from a much larger clone. This chain uses TRBV11-2 with TRBJ2-1; no firm D call. Germline V gene sequence: CDR1 SGHAT, CDR2 FQNNGV. CDR3 length equals 14 residues. The CDR3 region is CASSFLGSYNGQFF. In DNA, the CDR3 is TGTGCCAGCAGCTTCCTCGGCAGCTACAATGGGCAGTTCTTC.